This TCR beta chain was sequenced during a study of T-cell reconstitution after alpha-beta-depleted transplantation in children. CDR1 is MRHNA and CDR2 is SNTAGT in the germline V gene. There are 13 residues in the CDR3. Trimming cost V 6 bases and J 4 bases, with 10 bases left between them. Study outcomes and limitations: Recipient T cells and thymic progenitors that survived were the source of the high TCRbeta diversity seen at day 60 in some patients. It was newly produced T cells that mostly accounted for T-cell counts and diversity one year after transplant.

For TCRbeta, the library was prepared with unique molecular identifiers. TCRdb processed the PCR reads anew with MiXCR; each CDR3 protein has one entry. The sample yields about 1,000,000 distinct CDR3 sequences, about 26% seen once. This clonotype was recorded a few times. Its antigen is as yet unknown. This rearrangement joins TRBV6-4 to TRBJ1-5; D may be TRBD1 (5 bases). The sample here was PBMCs, mostly from graft donor cells, taken 360 days after TCRalphabeta/CD19-depleted stem cell transplant. The TCR was taken from a boy less than two years old who had a stem cell transplant for SCID, so the T cells may come from the graft donor. The CDR3 DNA reads as TGTGCCAGCAGCAGGGAGGGGAATCAGCCCCAGCATTTT. This sequence encodes CASSREGNQPQHF.